This TCR beta chain originates from a study of cytomegalovirus exposure and HLA in healthy donors. A word on this clone: Its specificity is not known.

The CDR3 length is 14 residues. V lost 4 bases and J 2 bases, leaving 13 bases between the germline ends. Per germline, CDR1 SGHDT and CDR2 YYEEEE. Study results and caveats: Specific recognition of CMV antigens was confirmed in vitro for a few chains (all CMV-associated).

A multiplex PCR was run with 60 Vbeta primers and 13 Jbeta primers. Some clones are missing from TCRdb's copy, which holds only in-frame ones; the method was immunoSEQ multiplex PCR. The table lists over 150,000 clones, approximately 75% of them singletons, with more than 3% in the top ten. The sequence derives from a man aged 30 to 45 in good health and CMV-seropositive. The chain has TRBV5-6 and TRBJ2-7; perhaps TRBD2 as D (5 bases). Sequencing was carried out using PBMCs. CDR3 sequence reads: CASSPTGITYEQYF. For the CDR3, the DNA is TGTGCCAGCAGCCCTACCGGGATCACCTACGAGCAGTACTTC.